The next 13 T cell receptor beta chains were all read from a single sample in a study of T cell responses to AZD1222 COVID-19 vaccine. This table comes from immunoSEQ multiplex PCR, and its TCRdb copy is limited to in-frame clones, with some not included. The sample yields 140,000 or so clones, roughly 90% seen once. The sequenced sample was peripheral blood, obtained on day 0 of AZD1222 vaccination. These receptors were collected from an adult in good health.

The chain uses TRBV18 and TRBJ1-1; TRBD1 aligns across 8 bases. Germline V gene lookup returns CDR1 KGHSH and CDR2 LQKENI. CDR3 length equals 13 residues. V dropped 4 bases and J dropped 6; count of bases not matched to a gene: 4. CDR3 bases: TGTGCCAGCTCACGCGACAGGGGTGCTGAAGCTTTCTTT. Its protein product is CASSRDRGAEAFF.

CDR3 sequence reads: CAWRLRGLGGETQYF. The CDR3 nucleotides read TGTGCCTGGAGGTTAAGGGGGCTCGGGGGTGAGACCCAGTACTTC. The chain combines TRBV30 with TRBJ2-5; D is possibly TRBD1 (7 bases). CDR3 length: 15 residues. V lost 3 bases and J lost 5, with 19 bases in between. Germline CDR1 reads GTSNPN; CDR2 reads SVGIG (reference sequence).

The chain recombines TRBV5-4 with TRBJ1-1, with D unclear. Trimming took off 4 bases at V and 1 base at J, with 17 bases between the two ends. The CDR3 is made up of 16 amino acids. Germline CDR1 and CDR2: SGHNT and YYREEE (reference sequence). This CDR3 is CASSRPPLDENTEAFF. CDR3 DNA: TGTGCCAGCAGCCGGCCCCCCCTGGACGAGAACACTGAAGCTTTCTTT.

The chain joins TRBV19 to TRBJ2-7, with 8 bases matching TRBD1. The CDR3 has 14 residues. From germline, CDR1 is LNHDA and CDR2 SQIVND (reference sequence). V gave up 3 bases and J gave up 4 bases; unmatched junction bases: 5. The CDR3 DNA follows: TGTGCCAGTAGTATCCGGACAGGGTGGTACGAGCAGTACTTC. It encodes CASSIRTGWYEQYF. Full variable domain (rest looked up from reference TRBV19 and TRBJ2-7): DGGITQSPKYLFRKEGQNVTLSCEQNLNHDAMYWYRQDPGQGLRLIYYSQIVNDFQKGDIAEGYSVSREKKESFPLTVTSAQKNPTAFYLCASSIRTGWYEQYFGPGTRLTVT.

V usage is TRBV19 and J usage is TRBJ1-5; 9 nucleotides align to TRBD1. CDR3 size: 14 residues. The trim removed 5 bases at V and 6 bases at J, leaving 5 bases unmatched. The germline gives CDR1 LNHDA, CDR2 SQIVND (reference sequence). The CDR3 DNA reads TGTGCCAGTAGTGGGACAGGGAGGGTTCAGCCCCAGCATTTT. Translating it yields CASSGTGRVQPQHF.

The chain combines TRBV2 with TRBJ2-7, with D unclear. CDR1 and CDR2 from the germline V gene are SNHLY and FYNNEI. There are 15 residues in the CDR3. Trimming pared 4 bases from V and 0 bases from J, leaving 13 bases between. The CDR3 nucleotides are TGTGCCAGCAGTGTGAGAATTGGGGTCTCCTACGAGCAGTACTTC. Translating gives CASSVRIGVSYEQYF.

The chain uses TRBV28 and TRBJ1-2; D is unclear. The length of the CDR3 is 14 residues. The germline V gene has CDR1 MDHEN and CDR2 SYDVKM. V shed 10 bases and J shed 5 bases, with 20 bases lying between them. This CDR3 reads CATLSGKPPYGYTF. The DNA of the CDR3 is TGTGCCACCCTAAGTGGGAAACCGCCGTATGGCTACACCTTC.

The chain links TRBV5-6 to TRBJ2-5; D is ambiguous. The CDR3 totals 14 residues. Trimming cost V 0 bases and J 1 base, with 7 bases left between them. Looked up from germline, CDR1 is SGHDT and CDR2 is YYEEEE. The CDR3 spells CASSLVRAQETQYF. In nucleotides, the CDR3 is TGTGCCAGCAGCTTGGTTCGGGCCCAAGAGACCCAGTACTTC.

The chain's CDR3 is CASSPDSGTGGTEAFF. CDR3 in DNA: TGTGCCAGCTCCCCGGATTCCGGGACAGGGGGCACTGAAGCTTTCTTT. The chain recombines TRBV18 with TRBJ1-1; 11 bases are a match to TRBD1. The CDR3 runs to 16 residues. The germline V gene encodes CDR1 KGHSH and CDR2 LQKENI. Unmatched junction bases numbered 10, after V lost 6 bases and J lost 4 bases.

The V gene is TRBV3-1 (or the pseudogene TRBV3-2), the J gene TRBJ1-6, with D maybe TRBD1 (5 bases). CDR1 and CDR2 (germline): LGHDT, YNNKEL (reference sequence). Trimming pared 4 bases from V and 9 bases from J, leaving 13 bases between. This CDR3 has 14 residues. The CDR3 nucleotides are TGTGCCAGCAGCCGAAGGGGAATACGTTCACCCCTCCACTTT. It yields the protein CASSRRGIRSPLHF.

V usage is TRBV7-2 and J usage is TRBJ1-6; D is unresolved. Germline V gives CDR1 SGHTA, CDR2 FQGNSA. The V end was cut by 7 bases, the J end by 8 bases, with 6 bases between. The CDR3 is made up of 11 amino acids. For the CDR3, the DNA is TGTGCCAGCAACCTTGATTCACCCCTCCACTTT. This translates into CASNLDSPLHF.

CDR3 coding DNA: TGCAGTGCTAGATTTTTGGGGGAGCTGTTTTTT. This codes for CSARFLGELFF. The chain couples TRBV20-1 to TRBJ2-2; D is unresolved. This CDR3 is 11 amino acids long. The germline CDR1 and CDR2 sequences are DFQATT and SNEGSKA (reference sequence). Trimming cost V 2 bases and J 8 bases, with 6 bases left between them.

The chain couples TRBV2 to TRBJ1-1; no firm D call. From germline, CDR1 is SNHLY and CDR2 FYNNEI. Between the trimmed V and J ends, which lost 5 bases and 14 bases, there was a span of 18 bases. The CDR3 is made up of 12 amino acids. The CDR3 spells CASSSLTPFVFF. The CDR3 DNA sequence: TGTGCCAGCAGTTCTCTGACTCCTTTCGTCTTCTTT.